This T cell receptor (beta chain) was identified in a study of T cell changes during pregnancy in multiple sclerosis. The protocol was immunoSEQ multiplex PCR, while the TCRdb copy is restricted to in-frame clones and leaves out a portion. The sample includes fewer than 55,000 clones, 70% to 90% of them seen just once. Germline V lookup: CDR1 MRHNA, CDR2 SNTAGT. The V end lost 0 bases, the J end lost 5 bases, and 11 bases lay between the germline ends. There are 15 residues in the CDR3. Sequencing was performed on peripheral blood, taken in the first trimester of pregnancy. The TCR was taken from a female donor with multiple sclerosis, enrolled in a pregnancy study. The chain carries TRBV6-4 and TRBJ2-1, with a tentative D call TRBD2 (5 bases). CDR3 DNA sequence: TGTGCCAGCAGTGACTCGAGCGGCAGCCACAATGAGCAGTTCTTC. Translated, it gives CASSDSSGSHNEQFF.